This T cell receptor beta chain was obtained from a study of Tregs in tolerant kidney transplant recipients. Study outcomes and limitations: For some patients, primers changed over time, blocking nucleotide-level comparison. Antigen-driven expansion was suggested because donor-specific Tregs expanded more than all Tregs in tolerant patients.

Method: immunoSEQ multiplex PCR; TCRdb's copy keeps in-frame clones and lacks some. In the table there are 55,000 to 70,000 clones, over 75% of which are singletons. On this clone itself: Its antigen is unidentified.

Thawed PBMCs were FACS-sorted into unstimulated CD4+CD25+CD127- regulatory T cells, CD4+CD25- non-regulatory cells, CD4 and CD8 cells. The sequencing used Tregs from blood, collected before the transplant. The sequence derives from a human donor who received a combined kidney and bone marrow transplant.

CDR3 amino acids: CASSTPGLDFEQYF. The CDR3 region has the DNA TGTGCCAGCAGCACCCCGGGGCTGGACTTCGAGCAGTACTTC. This chain links TRBV13 with TRBJ2-7; tentatively, D is TRBD1 or TRBD2 (5 bases each). CDR3 length equals 14 residues. V was trimmed by 5 bases and J by 6 bases, leaving 17 bases between them. The germline gives CDR1 PRHDT, CDR2 FYEKMQ (reference sequence).